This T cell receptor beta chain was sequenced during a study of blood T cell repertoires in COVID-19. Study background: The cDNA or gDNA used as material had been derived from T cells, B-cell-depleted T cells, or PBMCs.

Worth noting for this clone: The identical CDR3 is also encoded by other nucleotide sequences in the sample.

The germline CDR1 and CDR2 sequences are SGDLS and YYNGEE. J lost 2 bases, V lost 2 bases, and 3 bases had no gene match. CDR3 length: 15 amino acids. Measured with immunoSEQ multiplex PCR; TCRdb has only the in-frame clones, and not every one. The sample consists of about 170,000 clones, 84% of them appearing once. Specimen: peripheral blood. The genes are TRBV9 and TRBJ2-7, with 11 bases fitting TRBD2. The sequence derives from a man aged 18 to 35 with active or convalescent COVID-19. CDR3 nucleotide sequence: TGTGCCAGCAGCGTCGGACTAGCGGGTACCTACGAGCAGTACTTC. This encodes CASSVGLAGTYEQYF. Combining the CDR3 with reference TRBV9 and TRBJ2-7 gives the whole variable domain DSGVTQTPKHLITATGQRVTLRCSPRSGDLSVYWYQQSLDQGLQFLIQYYNGEERAKGNILERFSAQQFPDLHSELNLSSLELGDSALYFCASSVGLAGTYEQYFGPGTRLTVT.